The source of this T cell receptor beta chain is a study of cytomegalovirus exposure and HLA in healthy donors. Study in general: Earlier sequencing of 200 million or so T cells yielded 90 million to 140 million unique TCR beta sequences.

13 Jbeta primers and 60 Vbeta primers were used for the PCR. Sequencing was performed with immunoSEQ multiplex PCR; in TCRdb, only in-frame clones are kept and a portion is missing. The sample totals about 130,000 clones. Broader study findings: HLA alleles were associated with 18,000 or so TCR beta sequences in a later analysis at 0.05 false discovery rate. Several of the most significant clusters were apparently associated with common viral pathogens in a later analysis. The study labeled 170 or so TCR beta chains cytomegalovirus-associated.

Note on this clone: Its matching antigen is unknown.

Germline values: CDR1 MRHNA, CDR2 SNTAGT. This CDR3 region has 15 residues. Unmatched junction bases numbered 7, after V lost 7 bases and J lost 4 bases. V and J are TRBV6-4 and TRBJ1-5; 10 positions match TRBD1. The clonotype was recovered from a man in his forties in good health and CMV-seronegative. The sequenced sample consisted of PBMCs. CDR3 residues: CASMGTGAANQPQHF. CDR3 coding DNA: TGTGCCAGCATGGGGACAGGGGCGGCGAATCAGCCCCAGCATTTT.